The entry below describes one T cell receptor (beta chain). The sample is drawn from a study of post-analysis software for immune sequencing data. Every TCR beta cDNA library bore unique molecular identifiers. TCRdb analysed the PCR reads with MiXCR anew, one entry per CDR3 protein. The sample yields 350,000 to 500,000 distinct CDR3 sequences, 30% to 40% seen once. Sequenced sample: blood. The clonotype was recovered from a girl aged 2-10 years with multiple sclerosis.

The chain's CDR3 is CSVERQGEQYV. The CDR3 DNA follows: TGCAGCGTTGAACGACAGGGCGAGCAGTACGTC. The V gene is TRBV29-1, the J gene TRBJ2-7; 7 bases agree with TRBD1. The CDR3 is 11 residues long. The ends lost 2 bases at V and 6 bases at J; junction bases unmatched: 1. Germline CDR1 SQVTM, CDR2 ANQGSEA.